This record covers a single T cell receptor (beta chain). This CDR3 comprises 16 residues. Per the germline V gene, CDR1 is ENHRY and CDR2 is SYGVKD. Trimming pared 0 bases from V and 3 bases from J, leaving 12 bases between. Original handling: Counts of nucleated cells, estimated from reference gene primer amplification, were obtained. TCRdb keeps only in-frame clones here, not all; method: immunoSEQ multiplex PCR. D and trimming come from the DNA, and the V and J calls and clone size come from that table. The sample contains about 300,000 clones, approximately 85% of which appear only once. The sample is drawn from a study of blood T cell repertoires in COVID-19. Study information: Samples representing acute and convalescent COVID-19 were sourced from the United States, Italy and Spain. T cells, B-cell-depleted T cells, or PBMCs provided the cDNA or gDNA that served as material.

Sequencing was performed on peripheral blood. The chain recombines TRBV10-3 with TRBJ1-5; D possibly corresponds to TRBD1 (6 bases). This receptor was obtained from a woman in her forties or fifties with acute or convalescent COVID-19. The CDR3 nucleotides read TGTGCCATCAGTGAGTCGAAAGGACAGCTCAATCAGCCCCAGCATTTT. This codes for CAISESKGQLNQPQHF.